This TCR beta chain is from a study of vaccination and CD4 T cells after COVID-19. CD4+ T cells that had been cultured provided DNA sequenced with the Oncomine TCR Beta short-read assay. TCRdb itself ran the PCR reads through MiXCR, one entry per CDR3 protein. The data contain 20,000 to 25,000 distinct CDR3 sequences, about 64% of them singletons. Noted treatment: approximately nine-day PBMC culture with coronavirus spike peptide pools or control peptides (ViraFEST assay). The CDR3 contains 15 residues. Trimming took off 1 base at V and 5 bases at J, with 12 bases between the two ends. The germline V gene encodes CDR1 SNHLY and CDR2 FYNNEI. As regards this clonotype: The antigen is undetermined.

V gene TRBV2 combines with J gene TRBJ1-5, with TRBD1 as a possible D gene (6 bases). This TCR was sampled from a human donor who received a COVID-19 vaccine. The sample consisted of CD4+ T cells from blood, cultured in vitro, taken after SARS-CoV-2 vaccination. This chain's CDR3 is CASSEDRVPYQPQHF. The CDR3 DNA sequence: TGTGCCAGCAGTGAAGACAGGGTTCCTTATCAGCCCCAGCATTTT.